The 13 T cell receptor beta chains given below trace back to one sample, sequenced in a study of T cells after yellow fever vaccination. TCRdb recomputed calls from the 5' RACE reads with MiXCR, one row per CDR3 protein. The sample holds a few hundred thousand distinct CDR3 sequences, approximately 12% seen once. The source was CD4+ T cells sorted from PBMCs, collected 15 days after the yellow fever booster vaccination. These receptor sequences come from a man aged 18 to 30 who received the YFV17D yellow fever vaccine.

The chain combines TRBV4-3 with TRBJ2-5, with 16 bases that match TRBD2. The CDR3 has 19 residues. Unmatched junction bases numbered 8, after V lost 0 bases and J lost 4 bases. Germline V gene lookup returns CDR1 LGHNA and CDR2 YSLEER. The CDR3 sequence: CASSQEGTSGGGKRETQYF. CDR3 coding DNA: TGCGCCAGCAGCCAAGAGGGGACTAGCGGGGGGGGTAAAAGAGAGACCCAGTACTTC.

This clonotype was seen a handful of times. The chain combines TRBV15 with TRBJ2-1; 9 nucleotides match TRBD1. This CDR3 has 18 amino acids. J was trimmed by 8 bases and V by 1 base; bases with no gene match: 15. CDR1 LNHNV and CDR2 YYDKDF come from the germline V gene (reference sequence). CDR3 amino acids: CATSRGFPGTGIRDEQFF. The CDR3 DNA follows: TGTGCCACCAGCAGAGGGTTTCCCGGGACAGGGATTAGGGATGAGCAGTTCTTC.

There are many counts of this clonotype. The J gene is TRBJ2-5, the V gene TRBV4-3; TRBD2 aligns across 9 bases. The junction had 3 bases not matched to a gene; V was cut back by 0 bases and J by 4 bases. The CDR3 loop spans 15 amino acids. Germline loops: CDR1 LGHNA, CDR2 YSLEER. The CDR3: CASSQELAGRETQYF. The CDR3, as DNA: TGCGCCAGCAGCCAAGAGCTAGCGGGGAGAGAGACCCAGTACTTC.

This rearrangement joins TRBV3-1 to TRBJ1-2, with D perhaps TRBD1 (6 bases). Trimming took off 4 bases at V and 4 bases at J, with 10 bases between the two ends. Germline V gene lookup returns CDR1 LGHDT and CDR2 YNNKEL (reference sequence). This CDR3 has 13 amino acids. This CDR3 reads CASSLTQGYGYTF. CDR3 nucleotides: TGTGCCAGCAGCCTCACACAGGGCTATGGCTACACCTTC.

The J gene is TRBJ2-1, the V gene TRBV7-2, with D possibly TRBD1 on 5 matching bases. V gave up 4 bases and J gave up 8 bases, with 21 bases separating them. Germline V gene lookup returns CDR1 SGHTA and CDR2 FQGNSA. This CDR3 comprises 16 residues. CDR3 coding DNA: TGTGCCAGCAGCTCCACCCAGGGCGGCCCCAGGGATGAGCAGTTCTTC. Translation gives CASSSTQGGPRDEQFF.

This clonotype was observed a few times. The V and J genes are TRBV7-2 and TRBJ2-3, with 8 bases identical to TRBD1. With 1 base clipped from V and 5 bases from J, the junction kept 5 bases outside the gene matches. CDR1 and CDR2 from the germline V gene are SGHTA and FQGNSA. There are 15 residues in the CDR3. In DNA, the CDR3 is TGTGCCAGCAGCTTAGTCGGACAGGGTGGAGATACGCAGTATTTT. Protein: CASSLVGQGGDTQYF.

J is TRBJ1-5 and V is TRBV7-8; 11 bases line up with TRBD1. The CDR3 extends over 18 amino acids. The V gene end was trimmed by 4 bases and the J gene end by 2 bases; junction bases not matched to a gene: 10. CDR1 is SGHVS and CDR2 is FQNEAQ in the germline V gene. The CDR3 DNA follows: TGTGCCAGCAGCTGGCGGACAGGGGGCTCTGGTGGCAATCAGCCCCAGCATTTT. Protein product: CASSWRTGGSGGNQPQHF.

This chain connects TRBV7-3 to TRBJ2-4; D not certain. Germline CDR1 and CDR2: SGHTA and FQGTGA. Trimming removed 6 bases at V and 13 bases at J, with 19 bases between. This CDR3 contains 13 residues. CDR3 bases: TGTGCCAGCAGTACGTCTAGTCAGACCCCCCAGTACTTC. It specifies CASSTSSQTPQYF. Variable domain in full (rest from reference TRBV7-3 and TRBJ2-4): GAGVSQTPSNKVTEKGKYVELRCDPISGHTALYWYRQSLGQGPEFLIYFQGTGAADDSGLPNDRFFAVRPEGSVSTLKIQRTERGDSAVYLCASSTSSQTPQYFGAGTRLSVL.

The chain combines TRBV7-7 with TRBJ2-1, with D perhaps TRBD1 or TRBD2 (5 bases each). CDR1 and CDR2 (germline): SSHAT, FNYEAQ (reference sequence). V lost 1 base to trimming and J lost 9 bases, with 10 bases between them. The CDR3 consists of 13 residues. DNA of the CDR3: TGTGCCAGCAGCTTAGGAGGGGCCGGTGAGCAGTTCTTC. Its translation: CASSLGGAGEQFF.

The table lists this clonotype with a few counts. J is TRBJ2-3 and V is TRBV20-1, with TRBD2 identical over 8 bases. The V gene end was trimmed by 6 bases and the J gene end by 2 bases; junction bases not matched to a gene: 7. Germline V CDR1 and CDR2: DFQATT, SNEGSKA (reference sequence). This CDR3 region has 14 residues. The CDR3 bases are TGCAGTGCCGGGGGGGCGGGGGACACAGATACGCAGTATTTT. It yields the protein CSAGGAGDTDTQYF.

The chain is built from TRBV12-3 or TRBV12-4 and TRBJ2-7, with 12 positions matching TRBD1. V trimming: 4 bases; J trimming: 3 bases; junction bases outside the gene matches: 4. This CDR3 spans 15 amino acids. The CDR3 loop reads CASSSRDRGLYEQYF. The CDR3 DNA sequence: TGTGCCAGCAGTTCCCGGGACAGGGGGCTCTACGAGCAGTACTTC.

The V gene is TRBV28, the J gene TRBJ2-5, with 11 nucleotides matching TRBD2. This CDR3 spans 17 amino acids. V lost 2 bases to trimming and J lost 5 bases; unmatched junction nucleotides: 10. The germline V gene encodes CDR1 MDHEN and CDR2 SYDVKM. The CDR3 reads CASSLPIAGGFRETQYF. Written as DNA, the CDR3 is TGTGCCAGCAGTTTACCCATAGCGGGGGGGTTTCGCGAGACCCAGTACTTC.

This clonotype was seen more than once but under ten times. The chain uses TRBV24-1 and TRBJ2-3; unclear D gene. V lost 10 bases to trimming and J lost 2 bases, with 12 bases between them. Germline V lookup: CDR1 KGHDR, CDR2 SFDVKD. CDR3 length: 13 residues. CDR3: CATMDRNTDTQYF. The CDR3 DNA reads as TGTGCCACTATGGACCGAAACACAGATACGCAGTATTTT.